This T cell receptor (beta chain) stems from a study of a mutant IDH1 vaccine in newly diagnosed glioma. Study background: Receipt of radiotherapy, temozolomide, or both preceded the study, and most received both.

V was cut by 1 base and J by 4 bases, with 11 bases left in between. Germline CDR1 LGHNA, CDR2 YNFKEQ. The CDR3 totals 14 residues. As for time point: week 11, during vaccination. Topical imiquimod accompanied each vaccine dose, which consisted of 300 ug of mutant IDH1 20-mer peptide. TCRdb's copy holds only in-frame clones and misses some; the assay was immunoSEQ multiplex PCR. The sample holds about 40,000 clones; less than 90% are singletons and the top ten take about 2.2%. As concerns this clone: Its antigen is as yet unknown.

The V call is TRBV4-2, the J call TRBJ2-7; D may be TRBD1 (6 bases). This material consisted of PBMCs, taken from a glioma patient whose treatment included an IDH1 peptide vaccine. The clonotype comes from a man aged 40-55 years with glioma. This chain's CDR3 is CASSQGGGAYEQYF. CDR3 nucleotides: TGTGCCAGCAGCCAAGGAGGGGGAGCTTACGAGCAGTACTTC.